This TCR beta chain was observed in a study of read filtering for tumor transcriptome and immune sequencing (TCRdb year 2020). Background on the whole study: The cohort was composed of approximately 16 male and 11 to 15 female patients, with a mean age of roughly 61 years and an age range of about 40 to 90. By revised international staging, roughly eight patients were R-ISS I, over 15 were R-ISS II and 6 or 7 were R-ISS III. Whole-transcriptome libraries were prepared with the TruSeq RNA Access Library Prep Kit after DNase treatment. TCR-region mapped reads per sample ranged from about 4.05 to 10.27 million with IR-seq versus only about 85 to 1273 with RNA-seq. The study compared TCR repertoires from targeted immune repertoire sequencing and bulk whole-transcriptome sequencing run on the same bone marrow samples. One of the main goals was to work out a read-filtering strategy for immune repertoire data, in particular whether clonotypes backed by only a single read should be removed. Beyond this particular receptor, the publication reports: The sorted CD138-negative fraction was a mixed bone marrow immune population, not purified T cells. Compared with RNA-seq, IR-seq captured clonotypes at much greater depth and more reliably, and a smaller IR-seq throughput was enough to identify most of the shared clonotypes. Single-read clonotypes made up around 85% of clonotypes but only approximately 3.5% of total reads in IR-seq, compared with just under 75% of clonotypes and 35% to 45% of reads in RNA-seq. Removing single-read clonotypes increased the correlation between IR-seq and RNA-seq shared clonotype proportions.

Compared with germline, V lacks 5 bases and J lacks 9 bases; bases without a gene match: 17. CDR1 and CDR2 are drawn from the germline V gene: SGHAT, FQNNGV. CDR3 length: 17 amino acids, cysteine to phenylalanine. The retained sequence is limited to the CDR3, 51 bases, with the frame set at the first base. This clonotype was observed many times. The target of this receptor is not known. No quality values exist for individual bases; no much larger clone is one base distant. Starting from 350 to 450 ng RNA, TCR libraries were constructed with the Immunoverse kit using molecular barcoded adaptors that cover the alpha/delta and beta/gamma chains. TCR library preparation used the same RNA that was used for transcriptome sequencing. TCR libraries were sequenced on an Illumina HiSeq 4000 with 2 x 150 cycles. In the paper's pipeline: MiXCR aligned TCR reads to human V, D, J and C references and assembled the aligned reads into CDR3 clonotypes, with quality filtering and error correction included. The tcR package in R was used for analysis of clonotype counts and gene usage diversity. Raw mapping reads were checked after the RNA-seq reads had been mapped by STAR aligner version 2.5.3a onto the human GRCh37 genome. IR-seq fastq files were randomly downsampled with Seqtk 1.3 to test the effect of sequencing depth on detected clonotypes. TCRdb handled the public reads itself, with Q25 trimming in fastp and clone calling in MiXCR, and kept productive beta chains. When rows share a CDR3 protein, they turn into one entry using the most common DNA and genes. The V and J calls were not made by the authors but by TCRdb's processing. The sample table records about 86,000 distinct CDR3 sequences; about 12% of these occur just once. Clones ranked in the top ten supply about 15% of the sample.

Bone marrow was sampled from every patient at the time of active disease. Isolation of bone marrow mononuclear cells was performed by Ficoll-Hypaque density gradient centrifugation. CD138-negative cells were obtained by negative selection after labeling with CD138 magnetic microbeads on a MACS separator, removing myeloma plasma cells. Flow cytometry with CD138 antibodies on an Attune NxT was used to check how pure the isolated cells were. Total RNA was extracted using TRIzol reagent and was quantified on a NanoDrop spectrophotometer. For each patient, paired RNA-seq and IR-seq were run on the CD138-negative bone marrow sample from that patient.

Sequenced material: a population of CD138-negative cells sorted from bone marrow. The cell subset or site tag for this specimen amounts to: bone marrow mononuclear cells depleted of CD138+ plasma/myeloma cells by negative magnetic selection. The TCR was taken from a donor aged 40 or over with multiple myeloma. This chain joins TRBV11-2 to TRBJ2-1; 9 bases in the junction line up with TRBD1. Here the CDR3 is given as CASSPGLSGTGFGEQFF. The nucleotides read TGTGCCAGCAGCCCCGGTTTGAGCGGGACAGGGTTTGGTGAGCAGTTCTTC.